One and the same sample provided the 31 T cell receptor beta chains below, sequenced in a study of blood T cell repertoires in COVID-19. TCRdb's table, derived via immunoSEQ multiplex PCR, lists solely in-frame clones and lacks some. The sample records some 150,000 clones, 85% to 90% being singletons. The sequenced sample consisted of peripheral blood. The receptor source for this set is a woman aged 55-70 years with active COVID-19.

This chain uses TRBV28 with TRBJ2-7; D possibly corresponds to TRBD1 (5 bases). This CDR3 is 14 amino acids long. The ends were cut back, 8 bases at V and 0 bases at J, with 14 bases in the middle. Germline CDR1 is MDHEN and CDR2 is SYDVKM. CDR3 nucleotides: TGTGCCAGCCTTGAAAGGACAAACTCCTACGAGCAGTACTTC. It specifies CASLERTNSYEQYF.

This clone was seen a single time. The chain links TRBV28 to TRBJ2-7; D might be TRBD1 (6 bases). The CDR3 runs to 13 residues. V dropped 4 bases and J dropped 8 bases, with 15 bases sitting between them. Germline values: CDR1 MDHEN, CDR2 SYDVKM. CDR3 nucleotide sequence: TGTGCCAGCAGTTCGACAGGCGTCGGGAAGCAGTACTTC. Protein sequence: CASSSTGVGKQYF.

The rearrangement uses TRBV7-2 and TRBJ1-2, with D possibly being TRBD1 (5 bases). V lost 4 bases, J lost 4 bases, and 10 bases lay in between. The CDR3 length is 13 residues. Germline V CDR1 and CDR2: SGHTA, FQGNSA. CDR3 bases: TGTGCCAGCAGCTCTACAGGAACCTATGGCTACACCTTC. As protein: CASSSTGTYGYTF.

The rearrangement joins TRBV24-1 to TRBJ2-5, with 9 bases identical to TRBD1. The CDR3 has 15 amino acids. Germline trimming cut 3 bases from V and 5 bases from J; bases unmatched to any gene: 6. CDR1 and CDR2 from the germline V gene are KGHDR and SFDVKD. CDR3 sequence (DNA): TGTGCCACCAGTGATCCGGGACAGGGTTTGGAGACCCAGTACTTC. Protein product: CATSDPGQGLETQYF.

This rearrangement joins TRBV4-1 to TRBJ1-1; 7 nucleotides align to TRBD1. The CDR3 extends over 17 amino acids. Germline values: CDR1 MGHRA, CDR2 YSYEKL. V gave up 0 bases and J gave up 1 base; unmatched junction bases: 8. CDR3 sequence (DNA): TGCGCCAGCAGCCAAGATCCGTGGGACAGACAGAACACTGAAGCTTTCTTT. Protein product: CASSQDPWDRQNTEAFF.

The chain joins TRBV24-1 to TRBJ2-3, with 8 bases aligning to TRBD1. Trimming at V came to 2 bases and at J to 4 bases, leaving 13 bases not matched to a gene. This CDR3 region has 18 residues. The germline gives CDR1 KGHDR, CDR2 SFDVKD. The CDR3 DNA follows: TGTGCCACCAGTGATTCGCAGTGGGACAGGATTTCCCCAGATACGCAGTATTTT. It translates to CATSDSQWDRISPDTQYF.

CDR3 in amino acids: CASSDQGVGNTIYF. The CDR3 DNA sequence: TGTGCCAGCAGCGATCAGGGGGTTGGAAACACCATATATTTT. The V call is TRBV5-4, the J call TRBJ1-3; 7 bases match TRBD1. CDR3 length: 14 residues. The V gene end was trimmed by 4 bases and the J gene end by 3 bases; junction bases not matched to a gene: 4. Looked up from germline, CDR1 is SGHNT and CDR2 is YYREEE (reference sequence).

The chain links TRBV7-8 to TRBJ1-2, with D maybe TRBD1 (5 bases). Trimming shortened V by 4 bases and J by 7 bases, and 16 bases separated the two germline ends. This CDR3 spans 14 amino acids. Germline V gene data show CDR1 as SGHVS and CDR2 as FQNEAQ. The CDR3 loop reads CASSWFTGYGGYTF. The DNA of the CDR3 is TGTGCCAGCAGCTGGTTTACAGGTTACGGTGGCTACACCTTC.

The rearrangement links TRBV28 to TRBJ1-4; 7 bases fit TRBD1. Trimming took 4 bases from V and 8 from J; bases not matched to a gene: 4. The CDR3 length is 13 residues. The germline V gene has CDR1 MDHEN and CDR2 SYDVKM. In DNA, the CDR3 is TGTGCCAGCAGTTCCGGACAGGTCGAAAAACTGTTTTTT. This gives the protein CASSSGQVEKLFF.

The V gene is TRBV9, the J gene TRBJ2-5; 7 nucleotides match TRBD2. V shed 0 bases, J shed 4 bases, and the junction held 12 bases outside the gene matches. Germline CDR1 and CDR2: SGDLS and YYNGEE. The CDR3 has 17 residues. The CDR3 coding sequence is TGTGCCAGCAGCGTAGGGATGGCGGGAGTGGGTCTAGAGACCCAGTACTTC. Its protein is CASSVGMAGVGLETQYF.

The CDR3, as DNA: TGTGCCAGCAGTTACGAACAGGGGAAAGCTTTCTTT. Amino acids: CASSYEQGKAFF. The V call is TRBV6-6, the J call TRBJ1-1; the match to TRBD1 covers 7 bases. The CDR3 is made up of 12 amino acids. Germline CDR1 reads MNHNY; CDR2 reads SVGAGI (reference sequence). The V gene end was trimmed by 2 bases and the J gene end by 9 bases; junction bases not matched to a gene: 3.

The chain uses TRBV11-2 and TRBJ2-1; D call uncertain. The CDR3 length is 17 residues. Germline V CDR1 and CDR2: SGHAT, FQNNGV. Deletions cut 1 base from V and 0 bases from J, with 13 bases between. CDR3 DNA: TGTGCCAGCAGCTTAGTCCTTCTGGCCTTCTCCTACAATGAGCAGTTCTTC. Translated: CASSLVLLAFSYNEQFF.

The rearrangement uses TRBV27 and TRBJ1-1; 7 bases are shared with TRBD1. Germline V gene lookup returns CDR1 MNHEY and CDR2 SMNVEV (reference sequence). J lost 5 bases, V lost 5 bases, and 8 bases had no gene match. The CDR3 length is 14 residues. CDR3 region: CASSTDRVSTEAFF. CDR3 in DNA: TGTGCCAGCAGTACCGACAGGGTTTCGACTGAAGCTTTCTTT.

The chain uses TRBV11-2 and TRBJ2-7; 11 bases are shared with TRBD2. This CDR3 is built from 15 residues. CDR1 and CDR2 (germline): SGHAT, FQNNGV. V lost 1 base and J lost 5; bases outside the gene matches: 4. The CDR3 region has the DNA TGTGCCAGCAGCTTAGCACTAGCGGGAGTCCACGAGCAGTACTTC. As protein: CASSLALAGVHEQYF.

This chain joins TRBV19 and TRBJ2-1, with 11 bases matching TRBD2. V shed 10 bases and J 4 bases; nucleotides not matched to a gene: 3. The CDR3 has 13 amino acids. Germline V gene lookup returns CDR1 LNHDA and CDR2 SQIVND (reference sequence). For the CDR3, the DNA is TGTGCCACCCGACTAGCGGGATACAATGAGCAGTTCTTC. Translation: CATRLAGYNEQFF.

This rearrangement joins TRBV10-1 to TRBJ2-1; D possibly corresponds to TRBD2 (6 bases). Germline V gives CDR1 WNHNN, CDR2 SYGVQD (reference sequence). Trimming left V 4 bases short and J 5 bases short, with 12 bases between. This CDR3 contains 14 residues. The CDR3 bases are TGCGCCAGCAGTGGTGGGAGGACCGACAATGAGCAGTTCTTC. It encodes CASSGGRTDNEQFF.

V is TRBV28 and J is TRBJ1-1, with D unclear. Germline values: CDR1 MDHEN, CDR2 SYDVKM. Trimming cost V 6 bases and J 1 base, with 15 bases left between them. The CDR3 length is 15 residues. This CDR3 is CASRLPQAPNTEAFF. Written as DNA, the CDR3 is TGTGCCAGCAGGTTACCTCAGGCCCCGAACACTGAAGCTTTCTTT.

The gene calls are TRBV7-9 and TRBJ1-2, with TRBD1 matching 7 bases. The CDR3 is 13 residues long. Looked up from germline, CDR1 is SEHNR and CDR2 is FQNEAQ (reference sequence). The V and J ends lost 5 bases and 2 bases, in that order; junction bases with no gene match: 2. The CDR3 protein is CASSLQGNYGYTF. The CDR3 coding sequence is TGTGCCAGCAGCCTACAGGGGAACTATGGCTACACCTTC.

This rearrangement joins TRBV5-1 to TRBJ2-2, with D uncertain. Germline values: CDR1 SGHRS, CDR2 YFSETQ. Trimming pared 2 bases from V and 0 bases from J, leaving 11 bases between. CDR3 size: 16 residues. CDR3 sequence reads: CASSLTANANTGELFF. As DNA, the CDR3 is TGCGCCAGCAGCTTAACAGCAAATGCGAACACCGGGGAGCTGTTTTTT.

The chain links TRBV10-3 to TRBJ2-3, with 15 bases fitting TRBD2. Germline V gene sequence: CDR1 ENHRY, CDR2 SYGVKD. V was pared by 10 bases and J by 0 bases, with 11 bases of the junction left unmatched. The CDR3 covers 18 residues. The CDR3: CATGPGLAGGASTDTQYF. The CDR3 DNA reads as TGTGCCACGGGACCGGGACTAGCGGGAGGTGCTAGCACAGATACGCAGTATTTT.

In DNA, the CDR3 is TGTGCCAGAAGCTCTGCGGGAGGCCTTAGCTCCTACAATGAGCAGTTCTTC. Translating gives CARSSAGGLSSYNEQFF. This chain links TRBV5-3 with TRBJ2-1, with 8 positions matching TRBD2. TRBV5-3 is designated an ORF whose function remains uncertain. There are 17 residues in the CDR3. J gave up 0 bases and V 3 bases, and 8 bases lay outside the gene matches.

This chain connects TRBV18 to TRBJ2-7, with D possibly TRBD1 on 5 matching bases. This CDR3 has 15 residues. Germline V gene sequence: CDR1 KGHSH, CDR2 LQKENI. Deletions cut 5 bases from V and 0 bases from J, with 14 bases between. In nucleotides, the CDR3 is TGTGCCAGCTCAGTAACAGGCCCTTACTCCTACGAGCAGTACTTC. It specifies CASSVTGPYSYEQYF. The complete variable domain, with remaining parts taken from reference TRBV18 and TRBJ2-7, reads NAGVMQNPRHLVRRRGQEARLRCSPMKGHSHVYWYRQLPEEGLKFMVYLQKENIIDESGMPKERFSAEFPKEGPSILRIQQVVRGDSAAYFCASSVTGPYSYEQYFGPGTRLTVT.

The J gene is TRBJ2-1, the V gene TRBV28; 7 bases line up with TRBD1. CDR1 is MDHEN and CDR2 is SYDVKM in the germline V gene. The V segment lost 6 bases and the J segment 13 bases; nucleotides outside the gene matches: 6. The CDR3 covers 11 residues. The DNA of the CDR3 is TGTGCCAGCAGCCTCGGGACAGATCAGTTCTTC. Translated, it gives CASSLGTDQFF.

Here the CDR3 reads CAFFSAAYEQYF. The CDR3 region has the DNA TGTGCCTTCTTTAGCGCCGCCTACGAGCAGTACTTC. The chain links TRBV24-1 to TRBJ2-7, with D maybe TRBD2 (5 bases). CDR3 size: 12 residues. Germline-derived CDR1 and CDR2 are KGHDR and SFDVKD. V was clipped by 12 bases and J by 2 bases, with 13 bases between them.

The chain employs TRBV5-5 and TRBJ2-1; weak D call: TRBD1 (5 bases). CDR1 and CDR2 (germline): SGHKS, YYEKEE (reference sequence). The germline V and J ends were trimmed by 0 bases and 0 bases, with 10 bases remaining between them. The CDR3 spans 16 residues. In DNA form, the CDR3 reads TGTGCCAGCAGCTTGGGGGGCCCTAGCTCCTACAATGAGCAGTTCTTC. Translated, it gives CASSLGGPSSYNEQFF.

The rearrangement uses TRBV3-1 (or the pseudogene TRBV3-2) and TRBJ1-2; TRBD1 matches at 8 bases. Trimming removed 1 base from V and 6 bases from J; junction bases left unmatched: 10. The length of the CDR3 is 16 residues. The germline CDR1 and CDR2 sequences are LGHDT and YNNKEL (reference sequence). The CDR3 is CASSQVSRRGHNGYTF. The CDR3 DNA reads TGTGCCAGCAGCCAAGTATCGCGCAGGGGGCACAATGGCTACACCTTC.

The sample holds one count of this clone. The chain is built from TRBV5-5 and TRBJ2-3; D is perhaps TRBD2 (5 bases). CDR3 length: 13 residues. Per germline, CDR1 SGHKS and CDR2 YYEKEE (reference sequence). Trimming shortened V by 1 base and J by 4 bases, and 7 bases separated the two germline ends. Written as DNA, the CDR3 is TGTGCCAGCAGCTTGCTAGCCCCAGATACGCAGTATTTT. This sequence encodes CASSLLAPDTQYF.

The chain joins TRBV7-2 to TRBJ1-4, with no clear D. Germline CDR1 reads SGHTA; CDR2 reads FQGNSA. This CDR3 has 15 amino acids. Trimming removed 3 bases from V and 0 bases from J, with 8 bases in between. The CDR3 nucleotides read TGTGCCAGCAGCTTTGGTCAGTCAACTAATGAAAAACTGTTTTTT. Residues: CASSFGQSTNEKLFF.

The chain recombines TRBV7-2 with TRBJ2-3; D is unresolved. V lost 2 bases and J lost 4, with 7 bases in between. This CDR3 is built from 13 residues. Germline V gives CDR1 SGHTA, CDR2 FQGNSA. The CDR3 bases are TGTGCCAGCAGCTTACCGAGTCCAGATACGCAGTATTTT. Protein: CASSLPSPDTQYF.

The CDR3 region is CASSIQGIGNSPLHF. The CDR3, as DNA: TGTGCCAGCAGTATACAGGGTATTGGTAATTCACCCCTCCACTTT. V and J are TRBV28 and TRBJ1-6, with D perhaps TRBD1 (6 bases). V was clipped by 5 bases and J by 6 bases, with 14 bases between them. The CDR3 spans 15 residues. Germline V gene sequence: CDR1 MDHEN, CDR2 SYDVKM.

V usage is TRBV28 and J usage is TRBJ2-7, with D possibly TRBD2 on 5 matching bases. In germline, CDR1 is MDHEN, CDR2 SYDVKM. The CDR3 spans 17 residues. V was trimmed by 5 bases and J by 1 base, leaving 21 bases between them. The CDR3, as DNA: TGTGCCAGCAGTCCACCGGGTGTGGTAGCGAATTCCTACGAGCAGTACTTC. Its translation: CASSPPGVVANSYEQYF.